These 10 T cell receptor beta chains were sequenced from one sample in a study of CD8+ T cells in alopecia areata listed by TCRdb under 2018. The time point label on this specimen signifies: around 28 days on oral tofacitinib. The treatment or condition label, read with the paper, signifies: oral pan-JAK inhibitor, 5-10 mg twice daily. Libraries were constructed by the immunoSEQ multiplex PCR assay. To provide template for TCR sequencing, every sample had RNA extracted and reverse transcribed into cDNA. TCRdb took this table from immuneACCESS and kept in-frame rearrangements with V and J called. Such tables lack part of the clones; where checked against another copy, unresolved V genes explain under half of the gap, and the rest is unexplained. The sample includes approximately 130,000 clones, with 61% observed a single time. The ten biggest clones cover around 5.7% of the sample. This sample comprised CD4+ T cells sorted from blood, obtained at week 4, from a patient treated with tofacitinib. Source of these receptors: a human donor with alopecia areata.

The chain recombines TRBV7-2 with TRBJ2-7; weak D call: TRBD1 (6 bases). V was cut by 1 base and J by 2 bases, with 12 bases left in between. CDR1 is SGHTA and CDR2 is FQGNSA in the germline V gene. There are 15 residues in the CDR3. The CDR3, as DNA: TGTGCCAGCAGCTTAGGTTCAGGGGCCGCCTACGAGCAGTACTTC. This gives the protein CASSLGSGAAYEQYF. Filled out from reference TRBV7-2 and TRBJ2-7, the complete variable domain reads GAGVSQSPSNKVTEKGKDVELRCDPISGHTALYWYRQSLGQGLEFLIYFQGNSAPDKSGLPSDRFSAERTGGSVSTLTIQRTQQEDSAVYLCASSLGSGAAYEQYFGPGTRLTVT.

This chain links TRBV13 with TRBJ2-1; D might be TRBD1 (5 bases). V lost 1 base to trimming and J lost 0 bases, with 13 bases between them. CDR3 length equals 17 residues. From germline, CDR1 is PRHDT and CDR2 FYEKMQ (reference sequence). CDR3 coding DNA: TGTGCCAGCAGCTTAGAGTGGGGCGGATCCTCCTACAATGAGCAGTTCTTC. Translated: CASSLEWGGSSYNEQFF. Based on the CDR3 plus reference TRBV13 and TRBJ2-1, the full variable domain is AAGVIQSPRHLIKEKRETATLKCYPIPRHDTVYWYQQGPGQDPQFLISFYEKMQSDKGSIPDRFSAQQFSDYHSELNMSSLELGDSALYFCASSLEWGGSSYNEQFFGPGTRLTVL.

V gene TRBV4-1 combines with J gene TRBJ1-2, with TRBD1 matching over 7 bases. The V and J ends lost 2 bases and 4 bases, in that order; junction bases with no gene match: 7. There are 15 residues in the CDR3. CDR1 MGHRA and CDR2 YSYEKL come from the germline V gene. This chain's CDR3 is CASSQTGQEPYGYTF. CDR3 bases: TGCGCCAGCAGCCAAACTGGACAGGAACCCTATGGCTACACCTTC.

The sample holds one count of this clone. This chain joins TRBV27 and TRBJ2-7; 16 bases align to TRBD2. CDR1 and CDR2 from the germline V gene are MNHEY and SMNVEV (reference sequence). The CDR3 covers 17 residues. Trimming removed 0 bases from V and 2 bases from J; junction bases left unmatched: 1. The CDR3 nucleotides are TGTGCCAGCAGTTTATCGGGGACTAGCGGGAGGGCCTACGAGCAGTACTTC. It translates to CASSLSGTSGRAYEQYF.

This chain joins TRBV19 and TRBJ1-1; tentative D call: TRBD1 (6 bases). CDR3 length: 12 residues. Germline CDR1 and CDR2: LNHDA and SQIVND (reference sequence). V was cut by 8 bases and J by 6 bases, with 13 bases left in between. The CDR3 region has the DNA TGTGCCAGTGGTACAGGGAGGGCTGAAGCTTTCTTT. Protein product: CASGTGRAEAFF.

The CDR3, as DNA: TGTGCCAGCAGCCCATTCCTCCGGGACGGAATGAACACTGAAGCTTTCTTT. This gives the protein CASSPFLRDGMNTEAFF. This chain uses TRBV7-2 with TRBJ1-1; possible D gene TRBD1, 5 bases. V lost 5 bases, J lost 0 bases, and 19 bases lay in between. The CDR3 contains 17 residues. Germline V gene sequence: CDR1 SGHTA, CDR2 FQGNSA. Full variable domain (rest looked up from reference TRBV7-2 and TRBJ1-1): GAGVSQSPSNKVTEKGKDVELRCDPISGHTALYWYRQSLGQGLEFLIYFQGNSAPDKSGLPSDRFSAERTGGSVSTLTIQRTQQEDSAVYLCASSPFLRDGMNTEAFFGQGTRLTVV.

V and J are TRBV6-6 and TRBJ2-2; 9 positions match TRBD1. The CDR3 consists of 15 residues. Germline trimming cut 6 bases from V and 0 bases from J; bases unmatched to any gene: 2. CDR1 is MNHNY, CDR2 SVGAGI, per germline (reference sequence). CDR3 in DNA: TGTGCCAGCAGCCGGACAGGGGCGAACACCGGGGAGCTGTTTTTT. Protein product: CASSRTGANTGELFF.

The chain joins TRBV6-5 to TRBJ1-2; D call uncertain. This CDR3 is built from 14 residues. Looked up from germline, CDR1 is MNHEY and CDR2 is SVGAGI. V dropped 5 bases and J dropped 4 bases, with 14 bases sitting between them. For the CDR3, the DNA is TGTGCCAGCAGTGAGTTGCCAGAGAGCTATGGCTACACCTTC. Amino acid sequence: CASSELPESYGYTF.

This sequence joins TRBV15 and TRBJ2-7, with 12 nucleotides matching TRBD2. Germline loops: CDR1 LNHNV, CDR2 YYDKDF (reference sequence). Trimming took 0 bases from V and 6 from J; bases not matched to a gene: 6. This CDR3 contains 16 residues. The CDR3 bases are TGTGCCACCAGCAGAGACCGACTAGCGGGAGCAAGCGAGCAGTACTTC. Amino acid sequence: CATSRDRLAGASEQYF.

V gene TRBV5-6 combines with J gene TRBJ2-3, with D perhaps matching TRBD2 (5 bases). From germline, CDR1 is SGHDT and CDR2 YYEEEE. Trimming took 5 bases from V and 5 from J, leaving 9 bases between them. This CDR3 has 12 residues. The CDR3 sequence: CASSLGGDTQYF. CDR3 in DNA: TGTGCCAGCAGTTTAGGAGGAGATACGCAGTATTTT.